The 7 T cell receptor beta chains listed next were all sequenced from one sample in a study of T-cell memory formation after mild COVID-19. TCRdb re-derived calls from the 5' RACE reads in MiXCR, one entry per CDR3 protein. This table holds around 390,000 distinct CDR3 sequences, more than 15% found once. Sample: PBMCs or a T cell subset sorted from them (not recorded which). The receptor source for this set is a young man who had mild COVID-19 (a few samples of this study predate the infection). Cell type and time point are not known.

The chain has TRBV20-1 and TRBJ2-3; 9 bases agree with TRBD2. CDR1 is DFQATT and CDR2 is SNEGSKA in the germline V gene (reference sequence). The CDR3 is 14 residues long. J gave up 5 bases and V 5 bases, and 8 bases lay outside the gene matches. CDR3 sequence (DNA): TGCAGTGCTCGGCGGGGGGGCCCAATAGATACGCAGTATTTT. Its translation: CSARRGGPIDTQYF.

This clonotype was counted between two and nine times. CDR3 amino acids: CASSPWKNTEAFF. Written as DNA, the CDR3 is TGTGCCAGCAGCCCTTGGAAGAACACTGAAGCTTTCTTT. The chain has TRBV7-9 and TRBJ1-1; D ambiguous. Germline CDR1 reads SEHNR; CDR2 reads FQNEAQ (reference sequence). The CDR3 runs to 13 residues. V was cut by 5 bases and J by 1 base, with 8 bases left in between.

This chain links TRBV7-2 with TRBJ2-2, with 11 positions matching TRBD2. The CDR3 covers 16 residues. V was pared by 5 bases and J by 5 bases, with 7 bases of the junction left unmatched. Per the germline V gene, CDR1 is SGHTA and CDR2 is FQGNSA. The chain's CDR3 is CASSSSGGAKTGELFF. The DNA of the CDR3 is TGTGCCAGCAGCAGTAGCGGGGGGGCAAAAACCGGGGAGCTGTTTTTT.

V and J are TRBV2 and TRBJ2-1; 8 nucleotides agree with TRBD2. J was trimmed by 7 bases and V by 8 bases; bases with no gene match: 7. The CDR3 totals 13 residues. In germline, CDR1 is SNHLY, CDR2 FYNNEI. The CDR3 bases are TGTGCCAGCGAACTAGCGGTCGGTAATGAGCAGTTCTTC. This gives the protein CASELAVGNEQFF.

V is TRBV2 and J is TRBJ2-7; D is perhaps TRBD1 (6 bases). Trimming pared 5 bases from V and 3 bases from J, leaving 14 bases between. This CDR3 region has 14 residues. Germline CDR1 and CDR2: SNHLY and FYNNEI. The chain's CDR3 is CASSRDRINYEQYV. In DNA form, the CDR3 reads TGTGCCAGCAGTCGTGACAGGATTAACTACGAGCAGTACGTC.

J is TRBJ1-2 and V is TRBV3-1; D call uncertain. V dropped 0 bases and J dropped 4 bases, with 12 bases sitting between them. Germline CDR1 is LGHDT and CDR2 is YNNKEL (reference sequence). CDR3 length: 15 amino acids. The CDR3: CASSQEGSGGYGYTF. For the CDR3, the DNA is TGTGCCAGCAGCCAAGAAGGCTCTGGCGGCTATGGCTACACCTTC. The variable domain in full, with the rest retrieved from reference TRBV3-1 and TRBJ1-2, is DTAVSQTPKYLVTQMGNDKSIKCEQNLGHDTMYWYKQDSKKFLKIMFSYNNKELIINETVPNRFSPKSPDKAHLNLHINSLELGDSAVYFCASSQEGSGGYGYTFGSGTRLTVV.

This clonotype appeared a few times. The chain joins TRBV7-6 to TRBJ2-3, with 12 bases fitting TRBD2. Germline CDR1 SGHVS, CDR2 FNYEAQ. The CDR3 loop spans 16 amino acids. V lost 5 bases to trimming and J lost 4 bases; unmatched junction nucleotides: 7. The chain's CDR3 is CASSRETSGGADTQYF. CDR3 nucleotides: TGTGCCAGCAGCCGAGAGACTAGCGGGGGTGCAGATACGCAGTATTTT.